What follows describes a single T cell receptor (beta chain). One end of the junction is discordant with germline, which a read error may explain. A multiplex PCR was run with 60 Vbeta primers and 13 Jbeta primers. Per the original data handling: An analysis that came later counted roughly 80 million unique TCR beta chains, around 12 million shared. Only in-frame clones appear in the TCRdb table, and some are missing; sequencing was by immunoSEQ multiplex PCR. Clone size and the V and J calls come from that table; the DNA yielded D and trimming. The sample consists of some 200,000 clones, about four fifths of them appearing once. This CDR3 region has 15 residues. The germline gives CDR1 SEHNR, CDR2 FQNEAQ (reference sequence). The record originates from a study of cytomegalovirus exposure and HLA in healthy donors.

The V call is TRBV7-9, the J call TRBJ1-2; 10 nucleotides agree with TRBD1. Sequenced input: PBMCs. The source of this sequence is a man over 45 in good health and CMV-seronegative. Here the CDR3 reads CSSSSPGTGAFGYTF. The CDR3 region has the DNA TGTTCCAGCAGCTCACCCGGGACAGGGGCATTTGGCTACACCTTC.